This T cell receptor (beta chain) was sequenced for a study of cytomegalovirus exposure and HLA in healthy donors. In the PCR, 60 Vbeta and 13 Jbeta primers were used. This table comes from immunoSEQ multiplex PCR, and its TCRdb copy is limited to in-frame clones, with some not included. The table records around 170,000 clones, 76% of them present only once. To note about this clone: Its antigen is unknown.

The germline V gene encodes CDR1 LNHDA and CDR2 SQIVND (reference sequence). V lost 3 bases and J 13 bases, leaving 25 bases between the germline ends. The CDR3 totals 17 residues. General study findings and limits: Later on, an analysis tied around 17,000 TCR beta sequences to HLA alleles at 0.05 false discovery rate.

Those who donated were healthy bone marrow donors. This TCR was recovered from a man in his late teens or twenties in good health and CMV-seronegative. The V gene is TRBV19, the J gene TRBJ1-6; D perhaps matches TRBD1 (5 bases). The sample was PBMCs. The CDR3 spells CASSIAGSLSGGAPLHF. CDR3 DNA sequence: TGTGCCAGTAGTATCGCCGGTAGTTTGTCAGGAGGGGCGCCCCTCCACTTT. Looking up the rest from reference TRBV19 and TRBJ1-6 gives the full variable domain: DGGITQSPKYLFRKEGQNVTLSCEQNLNHDAMYWYRQDPGQGLRLIYYSQIVNDFQKGDIAEGYSVSREKKESFPLTVTSAQKNPTAFYLCASSIAGSLSGGAPLHFGNGTRLTVT.